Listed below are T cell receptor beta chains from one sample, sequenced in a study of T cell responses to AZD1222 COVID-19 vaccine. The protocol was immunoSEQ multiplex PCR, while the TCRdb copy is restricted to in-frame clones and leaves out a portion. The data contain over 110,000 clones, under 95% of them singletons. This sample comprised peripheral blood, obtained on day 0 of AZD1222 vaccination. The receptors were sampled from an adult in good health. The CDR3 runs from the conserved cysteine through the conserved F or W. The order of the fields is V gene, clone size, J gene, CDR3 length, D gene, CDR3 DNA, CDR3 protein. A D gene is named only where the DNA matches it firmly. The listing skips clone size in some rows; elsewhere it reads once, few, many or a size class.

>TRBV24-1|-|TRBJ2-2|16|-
TGTGCCACCAGTGATTTCAAGCCCCCGAACACCGGGGAGCTGTTTTTT
CATSDFKPPNTGELFF
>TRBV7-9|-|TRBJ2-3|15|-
TGTGCCAGCAGCTTAGCCCTAGGTAGCACAGATACGCAGTATTTT
CASSLALGSTDTQYF
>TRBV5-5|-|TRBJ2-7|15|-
TGTGCCAGCAGCTTCACCCCGGACAGAGCCTACGAGCAGTACTTC
CASSFTPDRAYEQYF
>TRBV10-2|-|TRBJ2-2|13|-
TGCGCCAGCAGTGATCCAGTCACCGGGGAGCTGTTTTTT
CASSDPVTGELFF
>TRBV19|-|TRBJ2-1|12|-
TGTGCCAGTAGTACAGGGTTCAATGAGCAGTTCTTC
CASSTGFNEQFF
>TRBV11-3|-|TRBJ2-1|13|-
TGTGCCAGCAGCGTCGCCCGTGCGGGCCTGCAGTTCTTC
CASSVARAGLQFF
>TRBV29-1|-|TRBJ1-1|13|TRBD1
TGCAGCGCCCGGACAGGGGAGGTCACTGAAGCTTTCTTT
CSARTGEVTEAFF
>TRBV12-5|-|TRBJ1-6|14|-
TGTGCTAGTGGGTCGAGGGGAGGCAATTCACCCCTCCACTTT
CASGSRGGNSPLHF
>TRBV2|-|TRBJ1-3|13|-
TGTGCCAGCAGTGGGAGCATGAGAAACACCATATATTTT
CASSGSMRNTIYF
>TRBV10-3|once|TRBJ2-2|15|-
TGTGCCATCAGTGATGGGCACGCGAACACCGGGGAGCTGTTTTTT
CAISDGHANTGELFF
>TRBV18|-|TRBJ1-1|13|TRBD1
TGTGCCAGCTCACTGGACAGGGACACTGAAGCTTTCTTT
CASSLDRDTEAFF
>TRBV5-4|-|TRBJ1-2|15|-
TGTGCCAGCAGCTTGTTACCCTCAGGAGGCTATGGCTACACCTTC
CASSLLPSGGYGYTF
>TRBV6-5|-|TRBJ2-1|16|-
TGTGCCAGCAGTTACGGTCAACTGTCGGGAGACCATGAGCAGTTCTTC
CASSYGQLSGDHEQFF
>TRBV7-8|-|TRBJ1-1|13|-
TGTGCCAGCAGCTTTCGTCAGAACACTGAAGCTTTCTTT
CASSFRQNTEAFF
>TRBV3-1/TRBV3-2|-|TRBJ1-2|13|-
TGTGCCAGCAGCCAAGAGGGGAACTATGGCTACACCTTC
CASSQEGNYGYTF
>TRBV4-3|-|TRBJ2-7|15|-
TGCGCCAGCAGCCCCGGTACGGCGAGCTCCTACGAGCAGTACTTC
CASSPGTASSYEQYF